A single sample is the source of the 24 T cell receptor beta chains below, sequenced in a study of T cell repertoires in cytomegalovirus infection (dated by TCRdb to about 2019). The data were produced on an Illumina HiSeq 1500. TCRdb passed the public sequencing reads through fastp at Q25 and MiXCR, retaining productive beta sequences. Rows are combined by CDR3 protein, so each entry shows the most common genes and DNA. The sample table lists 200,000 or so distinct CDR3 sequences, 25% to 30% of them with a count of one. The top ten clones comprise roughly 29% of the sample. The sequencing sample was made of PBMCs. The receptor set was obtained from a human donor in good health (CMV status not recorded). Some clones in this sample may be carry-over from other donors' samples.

The CDR3 sequence: CASVPHDWTGGYNTGELFF. Written as DNA, the CDR3 is TGTGCCAGCGTACCCCACGATTGGACAGGGGGCTACAACACCGGGGAGCTGTTTTTT. V and J are TRBV6-2 or TRBV6-3 and TRBJ2-2, with 11 bases fitting TRBD1. Germline V gene lookup returns CDR1 MNHEY and CDR2 SVGEGT. The CDR3 spans 19 residues. V was pared by 8 bases and J by 2 bases, with 16 bases of the junction left unmatched.

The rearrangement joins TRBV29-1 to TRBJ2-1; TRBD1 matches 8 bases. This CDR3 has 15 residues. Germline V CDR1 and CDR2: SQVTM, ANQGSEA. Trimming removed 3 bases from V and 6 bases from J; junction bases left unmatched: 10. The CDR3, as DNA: TGCAGCGTTGATGAACTGACAGGGGTTGGCAATGAGCAGTTCTTC. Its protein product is CSVDELTGVGNEQFF.

The CDR3 here is CASSLWGSGRTDTQYF. Here the CDR3 DNA reads TGTGCCAGCAGTTTATGGGGTTCGGGCAGAACAGATACGCAGTATTTT. The rearrangement links TRBV28 to TRBJ2-3; no clear D. This CDR3 spans 16 amino acids. Trimming removed 0 bases at V and 3 bases at J, with 13 bases between. Germline V gene data show CDR1 as MDHEN and CDR2 as SYDVKM.

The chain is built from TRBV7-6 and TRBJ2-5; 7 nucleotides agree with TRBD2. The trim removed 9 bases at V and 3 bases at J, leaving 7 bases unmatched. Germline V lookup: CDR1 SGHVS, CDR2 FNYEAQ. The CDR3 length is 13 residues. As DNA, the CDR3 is TGTGCCAGTAAAGGACTAGTTAAAGAGACCCAGTACTTC. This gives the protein CASKGLVKETQYF.

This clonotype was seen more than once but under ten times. The chain's CDR3 is CASRPTGGYQETQYF. The CDR3 nucleotides are TGTGCCAGCAGGCCGACAGGTGGATACCAAGAGACCCAGTACTTC. The genes are TRBV5-3 and TRBJ2-5; possibly TRBD1 for D (6 bases). Being an ORF, TRBV5-3 has a function that is uncertain. The germline V and J ends were trimmed by 8 bases and 0 bases, with 17 bases remaining between them. The CDR3 is 15 residues long.

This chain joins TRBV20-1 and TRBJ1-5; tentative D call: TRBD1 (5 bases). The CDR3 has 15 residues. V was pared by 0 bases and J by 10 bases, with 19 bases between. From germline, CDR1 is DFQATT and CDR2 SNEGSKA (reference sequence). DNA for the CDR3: TGCAGTGCTAGAGAGGAGGGACTGAGGGATGGCCCCCAGCATTTT. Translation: CSAREEGLRDGPQHF.

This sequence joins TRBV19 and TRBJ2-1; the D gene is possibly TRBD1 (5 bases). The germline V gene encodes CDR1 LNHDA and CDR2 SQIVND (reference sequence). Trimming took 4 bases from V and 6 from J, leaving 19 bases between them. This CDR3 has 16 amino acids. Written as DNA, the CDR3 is TGTGCCAGTAGTACTCTTAAAGGGGCAGGATCCAATGAGCAGTTCTTC. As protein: CASSTLKGAGSNEQFF.

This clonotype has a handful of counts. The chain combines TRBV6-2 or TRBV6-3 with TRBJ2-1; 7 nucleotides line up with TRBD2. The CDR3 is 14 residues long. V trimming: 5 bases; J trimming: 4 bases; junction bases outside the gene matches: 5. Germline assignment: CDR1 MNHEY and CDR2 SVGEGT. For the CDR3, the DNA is TGTGCCAGCAGTATGGGACTATCGTACAATGAGCAGTTCTTC. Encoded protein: CASSMGLSYNEQFF.

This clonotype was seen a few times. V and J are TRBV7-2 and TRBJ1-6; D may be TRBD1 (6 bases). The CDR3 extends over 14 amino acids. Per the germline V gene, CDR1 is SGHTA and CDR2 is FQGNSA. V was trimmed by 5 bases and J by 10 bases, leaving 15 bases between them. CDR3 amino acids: CASSTRGVSSPLHF. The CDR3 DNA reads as TGTGCCAGCAGCACAAGGGGGGTATCATCACCCCTCCACTTT. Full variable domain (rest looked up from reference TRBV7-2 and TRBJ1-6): GAGVSQSPSNKVTEKGKDVELRCDPISGHTALYWYRQSLGQGLEFLIYFQGNSAPDKSGLPSDRFSAERTGGSVSTLTIQRTQQEDSAVYLCASSTRGVSSPLHFGNGTRLTVT.

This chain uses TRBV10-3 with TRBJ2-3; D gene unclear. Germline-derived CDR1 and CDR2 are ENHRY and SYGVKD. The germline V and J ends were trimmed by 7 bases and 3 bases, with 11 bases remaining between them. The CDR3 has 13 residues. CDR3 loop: CAIMGDQTDTQYF. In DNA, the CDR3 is TGTGCCATCATGGGCGATCAGACAGATACGCAGTATTTT.

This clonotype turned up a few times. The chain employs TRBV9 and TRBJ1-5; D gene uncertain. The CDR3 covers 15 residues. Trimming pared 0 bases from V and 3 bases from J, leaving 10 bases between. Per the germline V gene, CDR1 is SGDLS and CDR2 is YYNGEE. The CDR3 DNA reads TGTGCCAGCAGCGTAGGGTACAGTCACAATCAGCCCCAGCATTTT. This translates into CASSVGYSHNQPQHF.

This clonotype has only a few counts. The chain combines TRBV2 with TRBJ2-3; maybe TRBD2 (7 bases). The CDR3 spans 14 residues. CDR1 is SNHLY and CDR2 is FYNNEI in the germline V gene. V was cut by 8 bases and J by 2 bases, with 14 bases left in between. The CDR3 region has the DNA TGTGCCAGCGGTAGGGGGGGAGCCACAGATACGCAGTATTTT. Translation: CASGRGGATDTQYF.

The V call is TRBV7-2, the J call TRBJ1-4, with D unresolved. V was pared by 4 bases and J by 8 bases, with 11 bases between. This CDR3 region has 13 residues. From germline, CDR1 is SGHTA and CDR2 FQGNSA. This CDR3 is CASSSVTGEKLFF. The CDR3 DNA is TGTGCCAGCAGCTCCGTCACGGGCGAAAAACTGTTTTTT.

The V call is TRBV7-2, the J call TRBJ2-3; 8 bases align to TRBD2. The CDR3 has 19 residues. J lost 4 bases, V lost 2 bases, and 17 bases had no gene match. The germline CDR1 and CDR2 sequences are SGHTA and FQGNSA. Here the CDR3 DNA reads TGTGCCAGCAGCTTAAGGGGTCGTGGGGGCGGGGGGCGGGCAGATACGCAGTATTTT. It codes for CASSLRGRGGGGRADTQYF.

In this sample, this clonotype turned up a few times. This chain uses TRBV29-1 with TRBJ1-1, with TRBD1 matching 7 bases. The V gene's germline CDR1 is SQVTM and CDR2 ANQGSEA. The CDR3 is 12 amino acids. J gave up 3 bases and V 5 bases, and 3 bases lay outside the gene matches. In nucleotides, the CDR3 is TGCAGCGTTTATACAGGGGACACTGAAGCTTTCTTT. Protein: CSVYTGDTEAFF.

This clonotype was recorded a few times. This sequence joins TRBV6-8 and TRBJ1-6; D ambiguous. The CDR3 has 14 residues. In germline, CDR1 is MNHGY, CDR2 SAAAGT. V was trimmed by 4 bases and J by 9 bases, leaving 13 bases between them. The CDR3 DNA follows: TGTGCCAGCAGTTCCCCGGGAGGACGTTCACCCCTCCACTTT. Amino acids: CASSSPGGRSPLHF.

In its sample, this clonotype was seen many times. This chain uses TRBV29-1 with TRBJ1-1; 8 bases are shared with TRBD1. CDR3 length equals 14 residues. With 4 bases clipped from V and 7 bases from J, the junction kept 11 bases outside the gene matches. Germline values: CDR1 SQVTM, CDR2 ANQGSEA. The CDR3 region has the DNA TGCAGCGTTGGAAGACAGGGGATTAAGGGTGAAGCTTTCTTT. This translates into CSVGRQGIKGEAFF.

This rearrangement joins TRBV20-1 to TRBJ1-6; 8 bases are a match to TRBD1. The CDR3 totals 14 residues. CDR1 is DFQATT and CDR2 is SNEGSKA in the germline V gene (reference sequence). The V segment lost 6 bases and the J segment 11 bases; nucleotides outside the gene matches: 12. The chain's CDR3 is CSASSGQGRPPLHF. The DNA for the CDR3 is TGCAGTGCCAGCTCAGGACAGGGCCGACCACCCCTCCACTTT.

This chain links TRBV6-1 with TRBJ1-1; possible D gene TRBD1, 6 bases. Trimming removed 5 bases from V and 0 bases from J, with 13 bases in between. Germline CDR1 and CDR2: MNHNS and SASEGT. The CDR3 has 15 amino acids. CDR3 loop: CASSPRGHVNTEAFF. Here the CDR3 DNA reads TGTGCCAGCAGTCCCCGGGGGCACGTGAACACTGAAGCTTTCTTT.

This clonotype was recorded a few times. The CDR3 here is CASSSPRAGGAEQFF. The DNA of the CDR3 is TGTGCCAGCAGTTCCCCCCGAGCGGGGGGCGCTGAGCAGTTCTTC. The rearrangement links TRBV6-2 or TRBV6-3 to TRBJ2-1; TRBD2 aligns across 9 bases. Per germline, CDR1 MNHEY and CDR2 SVGEGT. The CDR3 has 15 amino acids. Unmatched junction bases numbered 10, after V lost 4 bases and J lost 9 bases.

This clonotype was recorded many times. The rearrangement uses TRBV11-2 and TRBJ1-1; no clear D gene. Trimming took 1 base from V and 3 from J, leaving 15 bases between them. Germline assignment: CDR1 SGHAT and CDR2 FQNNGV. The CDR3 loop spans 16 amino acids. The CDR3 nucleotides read TGTGCCAGCAGCTTAGTCATGGGTCAGCCTTACACTGAAGCTTTCTTT. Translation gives CASSLVMGQPYTEAFF. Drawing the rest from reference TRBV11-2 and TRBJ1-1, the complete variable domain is EAGVAQSPRYKIIEKRQSVAFWCNPISGHATLYWYQQILGQGPKLLIQFQNNGVVDDSQLPKDRFSAERLKGVDSTLKIQPAKLEDSAVYLCASSLVMGQPYTEAFFGQGTRLTVV.

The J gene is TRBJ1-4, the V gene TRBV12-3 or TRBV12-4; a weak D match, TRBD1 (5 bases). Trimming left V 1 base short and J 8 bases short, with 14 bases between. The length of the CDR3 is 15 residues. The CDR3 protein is CASSLGTDYREKLFF. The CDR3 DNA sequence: TGTGCCAGCAGTTTAGGGACGGACTACAGGGAAAAACTGTTTTTT.

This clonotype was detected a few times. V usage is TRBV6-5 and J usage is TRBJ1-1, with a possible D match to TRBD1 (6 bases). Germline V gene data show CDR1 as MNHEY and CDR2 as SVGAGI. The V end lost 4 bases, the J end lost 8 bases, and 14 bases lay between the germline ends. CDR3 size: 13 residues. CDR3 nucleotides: TGTGCCAGCAGTTCCGGGACGGGGGCGGAAGCTTTCTTT. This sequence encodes CASSSGTGAEAFF.

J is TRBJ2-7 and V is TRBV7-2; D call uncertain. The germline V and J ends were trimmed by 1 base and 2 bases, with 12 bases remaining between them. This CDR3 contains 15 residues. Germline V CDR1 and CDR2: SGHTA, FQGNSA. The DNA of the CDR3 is TGTGCCAGCAGCTTAGGCAGGTGGCGGACCTACGAGCAGTACTTC. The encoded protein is CASSLGRWRTYEQYF.